The 18 T cell receptor beta chains below come from one sample, sequenced in a study of shared clonotypes between healthy human individuals. Some clones are missing from TCRdb's copy, which holds only in-frame ones; the method was immunoSEQ multiplex PCR. The table records about 1.9 million clones, just over 90% of them present only once. Naive CD8 populations comprised CD45RO-negative cells positively selected for CCR7, excluding terminally differentiated effector memory CD45RA+ cells. The specimen sequenced was naive CD8+ T cells from PBMCs. The receptors originated from a man aged 18 to 30 in good health. Some clones in this sample may be carry-over from other donors' samples.

This rearrangement joins TRBV9 to TRBJ2-2, with D tentatively TRBD1 (5 bases). Trimming shortened V by 3 bases and J by 6 bases, and 6 bases separated the two germline ends. The CDR3 has 12 residues. The germline V gene has CDR1 SGDLS and CDR2 YYNGEE. CDR3 sequence: CASSEGSGELFF. The CDR3 nucleotides are TGTGCCAGCAGCGAGGGGTCCGGGGAGCTGTTTTTT.

The V call is TRBV14, the J call TRBJ2-1; the D gene could be TRBD1 or TRBD2 (5 bases each). The V end lost 0 bases, the J end lost 0 bases, and 12 bases lay between the germline ends. Germline V lookup: CDR1 SGHDN, CDR2 FVKESK. The CDR3 extends over 17 amino acids. CDR3 sequence: CASSQDQGRGSYNEQFF. Written as DNA, the CDR3 is TGTGCCAGCAGCCAAGATCAGGGTCGGGGCTCCTACAATGAGCAGTTCTTC.

J is TRBJ2-1 and V is TRBV27; TRBD2 matches at 12 bases. There are 16 residues in the CDR3. V gave up 5 bases and J gave up 10 bases; unmatched junction bases: 12. Per germline, CDR1 MNHEY and CDR2 SMNVEV (reference sequence). CDR3 residues: CASSHQRLAGVLEQFF. CDR3 nucleotide sequence: TGTGCCAGCAGTCACCAAAGACTAGCGGGAGTTCTGGAGCAGTTCTTC.

About this clone: Compared with germline, one end of the junction differs, possibly owing to a read error. The chain recombines TRBV6-5 with TRBJ2-5; 9 bases agree with TRBD2. Germline lookup yields CDR1 MNHEY and CDR2 SVGAGI. The length of the CDR3 is 16 residues. The DNA for the CDR3 is TGTGCCAGCAGCTACTCCGGCGGGAGGGCCTTAGAGACCCAGTACTTC. Translation: CASSYSGGRALETQYF.

The rearrangement uses TRBV5-6 and TRBJ1-1; D call uncertain. This CDR3 has 14 amino acids. Trimming left V 0 bases short and J 1 base short, with 7 bases between. The V gene's germline CDR1 is SGHDT and CDR2 YYEEEE. The CDR3 sequence: CASSLGDWNTEAFF. The CDR3 DNA sequence: TGTGCCAGCAGCTTGGGAGACTGGAACACTGAAGCTTTCTTT. The variable domain in full, with the rest retrieved from reference TRBV5-6 and TRBJ1-1, is DAGVTQSPTHLIKTRGQQVTLRCSPKSGHDTVSWYQQALGQGPQFIFQYYEEEERQRGNFPDRFSGHQFPNYSSELNVNALLLGDSALYLCASSLGDWNTEAFFGQGTRLTVV.

J is TRBJ1-1 and V is TRBV12-5; maybe TRBD1 (6 bases). Germline V lookup: CDR1 LGHNT, CDR2 FRNRAP. CDR3 length equals 17 residues. Trimming took 4 bases from V and 0 from J, leaving 18 bases between them. DNA for the CDR3: TGTGCTAGTGGTTCGACCCTCCCGACAGGCGTGAACACTGAAGCTTTCTTT. Protein product: CASGSTLPTGVNTEAFF.

This clone has only one observation. The chain links TRBV7-9 to TRBJ2-7, with D unresolved. CDR1 SEHNR and CDR2 FQNEAQ come from the germline V gene (reference sequence). Trimming shortened V by 6 bases and J by 6 bases, and 18 bases separated the two germline ends. The CDR3 has 14 residues. The CDR3 sequence is CASSSTPRPGEQYF. The CDR3 DNA reads as TGTGCCAGCAGTTCGACCCCCAGACCTGGCGAGCAGTACTTC. Full variable domain (remainder filled in from reference TRBV7-9 and TRBJ2-7): DTGVSQNPRHKITKRGQNVTFRCDPISEHNRLYWYRQTLGQGPEFLTYFQNEAQLEKSRLLSDRFSAERPKGSFSTLEIQRTEQGDSAMYLCASSSTPRPGEQYFGPGTRLTVT.

This chain uses TRBV27 with TRBJ2-7, with D tentatively TRBD1 or TRBD2 (5 bases each). The CDR3 spans 13 residues. Germline loops: CDR1 MNHEY, CDR2 SMNVEV (reference sequence). Trimming pared 3 bases from V and 5 bases from J, leaving 11 bases between. CDR3 loop: CASSLRGYHEQYF. CDR3 DNA sequence: TGTGCCAGCAGTTTGAGGGGATACCACGAGCAGTACTTC.

Turning to this clone: Different DNA sequences within this sample yield the same CDR3. Here the CDR3 DNA reads TGTGCCAGCAGCGGGAGGGCCTACGAGCAGTACTTC. Residues: CASSGRAYEQYF. This chain connects TRBV6-1 to TRBJ2-7; 8 nucleotides agree with TRBD2. After removal of 6 bases from V and 2 bases from J, the junction contained 0 bases not matched to a gene. Germline V gives CDR1 MNHNS, CDR2 SASEGT. This CDR3 contains 12 residues.

This clone was counted once. The V and J genes are TRBV2 and TRBJ2-7, with TRBD1 matching 8 bases. V lost 7 bases and J lost 0; bases outside the gene matches: 8. Germline V gene sequence: CDR1 SNHLY, CDR2 FYNNEI. CDR3 size: 15 residues. CDR3 residues: CASKLGTGYSYEQYF. CDR3 DNA: TGTGCCAGCAAACTTGGGACAGGATACTCCTACGAGCAGTACTTC.

The rearrangement links TRBV29-1 to TRBJ1-4, with TRBD1 identical over 9 bases. This CDR3 comprises 12 residues. CDR1 is SQVTM and CDR2 is ANQGSEA in the germline V gene. Unmatched junction bases numbered 7, after V lost 4 bases and J lost 13 bases. The CDR3 DNA reads TGCAGCGTTGGGGACAGGGTCGAAGGACTGTTTTTT. It encodes CSVGDRVEGLFF.

J is TRBJ2-1 and V is TRBV15, with 8 bases matching TRBD2. The CDR3 spans 14 residues. The junction had 5 bases not matched to a gene; V was cut back by 3 bases and J by 7 bases. Per the germline V gene, CDR1 is LNHNV and CDR2 is YYDKDF (reference sequence). The CDR3 nucleotides read TGTGCCACCAGCAGCAAGCGGGAGCTAAATGAGCAGTTCTTC. Protein: CATSSKRELNEQFF.

V gene TRBV7-9 combines with J gene TRBJ2-3; a weak D match, TRBD1 (5 bases). With 0 bases removed from V and 4 bases from J, the gap between germline ends came to 11 bases. This CDR3 has 15 amino acids. Germline CDR1 SEHNR, CDR2 FQNEAQ (reference sequence). In nucleotides, the CDR3 is TGTGCCAGCAGCTTAGCTTCGGACATCTCAGATACGCAGTATTTT. It is translated as CASSLASDISDTQYF.

This chain joins TRBV27 and TRBJ1-5; no clear D. The CDR3 has 16 amino acids. V lost 7 bases to trimming and J lost 0 bases, with 16 bases between them. Germline V lookup: CDR1 MNHEY, CDR2 SMNVEV (reference sequence). CDR3 sequence: CASTLRAADSNQPQHF. The CDR3 DNA reads TGTGCCAGCACCCTTAGGGCAGCAGATAGCAATCAGCCCCAGCATTTT.

The genes are TRBV5-1 and TRBJ2-1; TRBD2 aligns across 13 bases. Germline trimming cut 5 bases from V and 5 bases from J; bases unmatched to any gene: 4. Germline V gene lookup returns CDR1 SGHRS and CDR2 YFSETQ. The CDR3 totals 15 residues. For the CDR3, the DNA is TGCGCCAGCAGAGTGGGACTAGCGGGAAACAATGAGCAGTTCTTC. Its translation: CASRVGLAGNNEQFF. Full variable domain (rest looked up from reference TRBV5-1 and TRBJ2-1): KAGVTQTPRYLIKTRGQQVTLSCSPISGHRSVSWYQQTPGQGLQFLFEYFSETQRNKGNFPGRFSGRQFSNSRSEMNVSTLELGDSALYLCASRVGLAGNNEQFFGPGTRLTVL.

The chain combines TRBV29-1 with TRBJ1-1; D is unclear. The germline V and J ends were trimmed by 3 bases and 5 bases, with 19 bases remaining between them. The germline gives CDR1 SQVTM, CDR2 ANQGSEA. The CDR3 has 15 amino acids. CDR3 DNA sequence: TGCAGCGTTGACCTCCCCGTGCCCGGGGTGACTGAAGCTTTCTTT. Its translation is CSVDLPVPGVTEAFF.

The rearrangement uses TRBV27 and TRBJ1-1; D is perhaps TRBD1 (6 bases). The CDR3 runs 13 residues. Trimming stripped 10 bases from V and 3 bases from J, with 15 bases between. The V gene's germline CDR1 is MNHEY and CDR2 SMNVEV (reference sequence). As DNA, the CDR3 is TGTGCCACGGGACGTGGGGGCGACACTGAAGCTTTCTTT. Its protein product is CATGRGGDTEAFF.

This clone was detected only once. The chain uses TRBV6-5 and TRBJ2-7; D might be TRBD2 (6 bases). V was trimmed by 0 bases and J by 5 bases, leaving 8 bases between them. CDR1 is MNHEY, CDR2 SVGAGI, per germline. This CDR3 region has 13 residues. The CDR3 region is CASSYSPGDEQYF. In DNA form, the CDR3 reads TGTGCCAGCAGTTACTCCCCGGGGGACGAGCAGTACTTC.